Sequencing of this T cell receptor beta chain was carried out in a study of blood T cell repertoires in COVID-19. In the study overall: Acute-phase and convalescent COVID-19 samples originated in the United States, Italy and Spain. T cells, B-cell-depleted T cells, or PBMCs provided the cDNA or gDNA that served as material.

Trimming removed 3 bases from V and 8 bases from J; junction bases left unmatched: 10. The CDR3 totals 16 residues. Germline CDR1 reads MGHRA; CDR2 reads YSYEKL. Seattle's enrolled individuals joined amid active infection and were then monitored longitudinally. In the authors' methods: Using reference gene primer amplification, nucleated cell counts were estimated. This table comes from immunoSEQ multiplex PCR, and its TCRdb copy is limited to in-frame clones, with some not included. V and J calls and clone size are copied from that table; D and trimming were computed from the DNA. Among tens of thousands of clones, roughly 83% were seen once, and the ten largest hold 10% to 13%.

This sequence joins TRBV4-1 and TRBJ1-4, with 9 bases aligning to TRBD1. Sequenced: peripheral blood. The sequence derives from a man aged 30-40 years with COVID-19, enrolled during active disease. CDR3 coding DNA: TGCGCCAGCAGCCAGATGGGGGGACAGGGTGACGAAAAACTGTTTTTT. Protein: CASSQMGGQGDEKLFF.